The rows below give T cell receptor beta chains drawn from one sample of a study of metastatic and nonmetastatic thyroid tumors. Via MiXCR, TCRdb re-called the PCR reads. This sample yields approximately 90,000 clones, of which roughly an eighth are seen a single time; approximately 10% belongs to the top ten. The sequenced sample was blood. Every receptor here comes from a female donor with papillary thyroid cancer or a benign thyroid nodule (not recorded which). Some clones in this sample may be carry-over from other donors' samples. Each CDR3 is given with its conserved first and last residue. D genes are given only for firm matches. Only some rows state a clone size, as once, few, many or a class for expanded clones.

clone_size	cdr3_length	v_call	d_call	j_call	cdr3_nt	cdr3_aa
many	15	TRBV6-2/TRBV6-3	TRBD1	TRBJ1-2	TGTGCCAGCAGCCTCACAGGGGCTCAAATATCAGGGTACACCTTC	CASSLTGAQISGYTF
many	18	TRBV18	TRBD1	TRBJ2-2	TGTGCCAGCTCACCAACTACGGGACAGGGGGCGAACACCGGGGAGCTGTTTTTT	CASSPTTGQGANTGELFF
few	11	TRBV6-1	-	TRBJ1-3	TGTGCCAGCCCCTCTGGAAACACCATATATTTT	CASPSGNTIYF
once	16	TRBV19	-	TRBJ2-7	TGTGCCAGTAGTATGACAGAGACTAGTCCCACCTACGAGCAGTACTTC	CASSMTETSPTYEQYF
many	14	TRBV19	TRBD1	TRBJ1-1	TGTGCCAGTAGGGAGGGGGACAGGGACACTGAAGCTTTCTTT	CASREGDRDTEAFF
many	14	TRBV7-9	-	TRBJ1-1	TGTGCCAGCAGCTTAGTTGGTCGCCCAGGAGGAGCTTTCTTT	CASSLVGRPGGAFF
many	16	TRBV4-2	TRBD1	TRBJ2-4	TGTGCCAGCAGCCAAGGGCCAGGGGGAACCAAAAACATTCAGTACTTC	CASSQGPGGTKNIQYF
many	20	TRBV19	TRBD2	TRBJ2-1	TGTGCCAGTAGTACCGGACTTGGACTAGCGGGGGGTAGCTCCTACAATGAGCAGTTCTTC	CASSTGLGLAGGSSYNEQFF
many	15	TRBV7-2	-	TRBJ1-1	TGTGCCAGCAGCTTAGTGGGGGGGAGCGGGCGTGAAGCTTTCTTT	CASSLVGGSGREAFF
many	11	TRBV3-1	-	TRBJ2-7	TGTGCCAGCAGCCAAAGCTACGAGCAGTACTTC	CASSQSYEQYF
many	14	TRBV6-2/TRBV6-3	-	TRBJ2-3	TGTGCCAGCAGTTTCCGCCTGGGGGGAGATACGCAGTATTTT	CASSFRLGGDTQYF
-	15	TRBV28	-	TRBJ2-5	TGTGCCAGCAGGCGTCGGGGGCAAAGCAAAGAGACCAAGTACTTC	CASRRRGQSKETKYF
many	17	TRBV6-1	-	TRBJ1-6	TGTGCCAGCATAGGGGGTACTCTGAGCTCCTATAATTCACCCCTCCACTTT	CASIGGTLSSYNSPLHF
-	16	TRBV5-5	-	TRBJ1-5	TGTGCCAGCAGCTTGGTTGGGGGGGATAGCAATCAGCCCCAGCATTTT	CASSLVGGDSNQPQHF
-	16	TRBV19	-	TRBJ2-2	TGTGCCAGTATCGGGGGAAGCGAGTCGAACACCGGGGAGCTGTTTTTT	CASIGGSESNTGELFF
many	11	TRBV7-9	-	TRBJ2-7	TGTGCCAGCAGCTTACAATACGAGCAGTACTTC	CASSLQYEQYF